The 3 T cell receptor beta chains below were found in one sample sequenced in a study of T cell repertoires in cytomegalovirus infection. Using its own MiXCR run on the reads, TCRdb lists one record per CDR3 protein. The repertoire includes around 240,000 distinct CDR3 sequences, approximately 24% of them detected once, and 15% to 20% sits in the top ten. The sequencing sample was made of CD8+ T cells from PBMCs. All receptors derive from a human donor in good health (CMV status not recorded). Some clones in this sample may be carry-over from other donors' samples.

This clonotype was detected a few times. V and J are TRBV28 and TRBJ2-7; D is ambiguous. The CDR3 totals 14 residues. Germline CDR1 and CDR2: MDHEN and SYDVKM. V dropped 9 bases and J dropped 3 bases, with 18 bases sitting between them. The CDR3 reads CARLGSPAFYEQYF. In DNA, the CDR3 is TGTGCCAGACTGGGATCTCCAGCGTTCTACGAGCAGTACTTC.

The rearrangement links TRBV7-9 to TRBJ2-7; maybe TRBD1 (6 bases). Trimming shortened V by 4 bases and J by 3 bases, and 13 bases separated the two germline ends. The CDR3 runs to 14 residues. Germline values: CDR1 SEHNR, CDR2 FQNEAQ (reference sequence). The CDR3 bases are TGTGCCAGCAGCTCCGGACAGAATGACTACGAGCAGTACTTC. The encoded protein is CASSSGQNDYEQYF.

The chain combines TRBV13 with TRBJ1-3; D possibly corresponds to TRBD1 (6 bases). Germline V gene lookup returns CDR1 PRHDT and CDR2 FYEKMQ (reference sequence). V dropped 1 base and J dropped 7 bases, with 11 bases sitting between them. This CDR3 has 14 residues. CDR3 nucleotides: TGTGCCAGCAGCTTAGTTGGGGGCCTGAACACCATATATTTT. Encoded protein: CASSLVGGLNTIYF.